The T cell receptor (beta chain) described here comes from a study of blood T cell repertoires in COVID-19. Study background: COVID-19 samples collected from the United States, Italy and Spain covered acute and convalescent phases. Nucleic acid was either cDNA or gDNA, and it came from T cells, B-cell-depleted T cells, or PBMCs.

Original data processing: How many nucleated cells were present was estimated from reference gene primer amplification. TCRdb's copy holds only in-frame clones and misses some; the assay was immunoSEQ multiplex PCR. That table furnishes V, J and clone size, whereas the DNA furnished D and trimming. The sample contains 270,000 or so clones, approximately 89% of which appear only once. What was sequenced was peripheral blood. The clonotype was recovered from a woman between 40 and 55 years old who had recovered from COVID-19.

The CDR3 protein is CASSELVAGADEQFF. CDR3 DNA sequence: TGCGCCAGCAGTGAGTTGGTAGCGGGAGCGGATGAGCAGTTCTTC. J is TRBJ2-1 and V is TRBV10-2; 9 bases line up with TRBD2. This CDR3 contains 15 residues. CDR1 is WSHSY and CDR2 is SAAADI in the germline V gene. Trimming at V came to 1 base and at J to 8 bases, leaving 6 bases not matched to a gene.